This T cell receptor beta chain came from a study of blood T cells in healthy people across ages. V was trimmed by 5 bases and J by 11 bases, leaving 12 bases between them. CDR1 and CDR2 (germline): MDHEN, SYDVKM. The CDR3 consists of 11 residues. Primed by a sample-barcoded 5' primer and a J-beta primer mix, a second PCR proceeded for roughly 7 to 12 cycles. One entry per CDR3 protein results from TCRdb running MiXCR on the 5' RACE reads. The sample holds about 1.6 million distinct CDR3 sequences; roughly 32% are singletons and the top ten take 11%. The receptor comes from a woman between 25 and 40 years old in good health. Sequenced sample: blood. This sequence joins TRBV28 and TRBJ2-5; D is unresolved. The CDR3, as DNA: TGTGCCAGCAGTCCCTCTAAGGTGCAGTACTTC. Protein product: CASSPSKVQYF.